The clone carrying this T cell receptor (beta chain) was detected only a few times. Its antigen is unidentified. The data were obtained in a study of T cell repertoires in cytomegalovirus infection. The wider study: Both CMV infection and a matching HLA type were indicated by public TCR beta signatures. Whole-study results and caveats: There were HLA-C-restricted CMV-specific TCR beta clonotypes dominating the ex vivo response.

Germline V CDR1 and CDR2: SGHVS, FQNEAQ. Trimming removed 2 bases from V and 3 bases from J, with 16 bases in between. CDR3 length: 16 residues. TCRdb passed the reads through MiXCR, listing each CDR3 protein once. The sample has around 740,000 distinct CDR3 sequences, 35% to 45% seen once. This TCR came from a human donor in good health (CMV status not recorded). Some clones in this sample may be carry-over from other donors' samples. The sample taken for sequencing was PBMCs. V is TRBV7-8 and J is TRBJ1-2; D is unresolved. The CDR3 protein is CASSLTRRVLDYGYTF. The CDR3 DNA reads TGTGCCAGCAGCTTAACAAGGAGGGTTCTAGACTATGGCTACACCTTC.